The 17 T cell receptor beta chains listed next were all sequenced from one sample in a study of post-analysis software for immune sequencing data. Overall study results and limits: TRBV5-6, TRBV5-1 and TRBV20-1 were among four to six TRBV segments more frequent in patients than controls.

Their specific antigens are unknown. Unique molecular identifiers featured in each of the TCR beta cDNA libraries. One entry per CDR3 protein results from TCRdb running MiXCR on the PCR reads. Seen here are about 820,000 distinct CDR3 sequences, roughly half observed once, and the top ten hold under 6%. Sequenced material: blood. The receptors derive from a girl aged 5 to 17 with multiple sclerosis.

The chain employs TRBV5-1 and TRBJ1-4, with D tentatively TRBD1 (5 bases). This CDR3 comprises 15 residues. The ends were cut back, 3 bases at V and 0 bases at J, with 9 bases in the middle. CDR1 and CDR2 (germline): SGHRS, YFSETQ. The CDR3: CASSSEGTTNEKLFF. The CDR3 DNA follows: TGCGCCAGCAGCTCGGAGGGGACAACTAATGAAAAACTGTTTTTT.

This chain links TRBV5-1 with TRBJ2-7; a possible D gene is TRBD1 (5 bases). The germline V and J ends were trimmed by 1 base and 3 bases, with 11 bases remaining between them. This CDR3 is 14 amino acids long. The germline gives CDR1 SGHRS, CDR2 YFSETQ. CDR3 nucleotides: TGCGCCAGCAGCTTGATTTCAGGGAACTACGAGCAGTACTTC. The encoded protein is CASSLISGNYEQYF.

Here the CDR3 reads CATRGQPSYEQYF. CDR3 DNA: TGTGCCACTAGGGGACAGCCCTCCTACGAGCAGTACTTC. The J gene is TRBJ2-7, the V gene TRBV15; the match to TRBD1 covers 7 bases. CDR3 size: 13 residues. J was trimmed by 0 bases and V by 9 bases; bases with no gene match: 5. Per the germline V gene, CDR1 is LNHNV and CDR2 is YYDKDF (reference sequence). Combining the CDR3 with reference TRBV15 and TRBJ2-7 gives the whole variable domain DAMVIQNPRYQVTQFGKPVTLSCSQTLNHNVMYWYQQKSSQAPKLLFHYYDKDFNNEADTPDNFQSRRPNTSFCFLDIRSPGLGDTAMYLCATRGQPSYEQYFGPGTRLTVT.

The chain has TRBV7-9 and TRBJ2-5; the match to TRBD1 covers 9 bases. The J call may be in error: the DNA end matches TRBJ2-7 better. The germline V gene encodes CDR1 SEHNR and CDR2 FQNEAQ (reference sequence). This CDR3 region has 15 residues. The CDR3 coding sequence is TGTGCCAGCAGCACCCGACAGGGGGTGGCCTACGAGCAGTACTTC. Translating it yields CASSTRQGVAYEQYF.

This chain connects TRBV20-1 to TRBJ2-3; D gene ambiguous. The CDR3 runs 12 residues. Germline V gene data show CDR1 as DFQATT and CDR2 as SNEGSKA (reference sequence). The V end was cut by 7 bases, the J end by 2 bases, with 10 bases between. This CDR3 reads CSVTENTDTQYF. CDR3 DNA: TGCAGTGTTACGGAGAACACAGATACGCAGTATTTT.

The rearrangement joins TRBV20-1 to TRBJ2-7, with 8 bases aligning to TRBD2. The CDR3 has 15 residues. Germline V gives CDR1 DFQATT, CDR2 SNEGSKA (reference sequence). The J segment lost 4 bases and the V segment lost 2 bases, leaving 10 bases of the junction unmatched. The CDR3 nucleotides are TGCAGTGCTAGAAACCTAAGCGGGGGCCTATACGAGCAGTACTTC. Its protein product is CSARNLSGGLYEQYF.

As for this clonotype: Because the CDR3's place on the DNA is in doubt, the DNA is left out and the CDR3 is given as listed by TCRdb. The CDR3 sequence is CASSPDGAFSNEQYFGPGTGELFF. The chain has TRBV11-2 and TRBJ2-2; the table names TRBD1, a call not compared with the DNA. The germline CDR1 and CDR2 sequences are SGHAT and FQNNGV. The CDR3 numbers 24 amino acids, ends counted.

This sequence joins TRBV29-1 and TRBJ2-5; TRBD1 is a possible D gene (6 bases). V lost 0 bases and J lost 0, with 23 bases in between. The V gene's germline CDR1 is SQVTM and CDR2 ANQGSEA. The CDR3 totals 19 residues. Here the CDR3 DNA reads TGCAGCGTTGAAGATCTCGGGCAGGGGCTCAGAGAGGACCAAGAGACCCAGTACTTC. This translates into CSVEDLGQGLREDQETQYF.

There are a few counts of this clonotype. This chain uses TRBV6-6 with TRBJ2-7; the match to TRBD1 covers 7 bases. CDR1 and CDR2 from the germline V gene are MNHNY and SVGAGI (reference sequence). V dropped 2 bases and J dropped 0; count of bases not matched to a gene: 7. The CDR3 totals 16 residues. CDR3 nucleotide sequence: TGTGCCAGCAGTTACCCAGCGACAGGGAGCTCCTACGAGCAGTACTTC. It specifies CASSYPATGSSYEQYF.

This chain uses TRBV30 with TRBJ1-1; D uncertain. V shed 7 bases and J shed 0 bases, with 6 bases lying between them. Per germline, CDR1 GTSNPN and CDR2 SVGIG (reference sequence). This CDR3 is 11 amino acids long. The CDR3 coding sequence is TGTGCCTCCAGCATGAACACTGAAGCTTTCTTT. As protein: CASSMNTEAFF.

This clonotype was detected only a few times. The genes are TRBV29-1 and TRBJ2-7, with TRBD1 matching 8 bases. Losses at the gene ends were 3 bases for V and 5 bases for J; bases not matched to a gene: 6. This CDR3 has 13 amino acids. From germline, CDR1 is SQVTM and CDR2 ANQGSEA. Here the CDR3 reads CSVDSGGMNEQYF. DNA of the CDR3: TGCAGCGTTGATTCAGGGGGCATGAACGAGCAGTACTTC.

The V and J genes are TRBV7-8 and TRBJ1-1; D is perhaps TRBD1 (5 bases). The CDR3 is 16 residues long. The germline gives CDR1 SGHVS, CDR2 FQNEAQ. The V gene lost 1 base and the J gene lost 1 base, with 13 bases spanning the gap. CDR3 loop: CASSLGVAGPNTEAFF. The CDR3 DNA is TGTGCCAGCAGCTTAGGAGTAGCAGGGCCGAACACTGAAGCTTTCTTT.

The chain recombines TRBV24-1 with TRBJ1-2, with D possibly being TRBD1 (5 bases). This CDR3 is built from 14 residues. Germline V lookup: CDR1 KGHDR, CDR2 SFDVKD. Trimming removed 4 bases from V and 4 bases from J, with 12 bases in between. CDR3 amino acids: CATSDPTDPYGYTF. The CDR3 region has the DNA TGTGCCACCAGTGACCCGACAGACCCCTATGGCTACACCTTC.

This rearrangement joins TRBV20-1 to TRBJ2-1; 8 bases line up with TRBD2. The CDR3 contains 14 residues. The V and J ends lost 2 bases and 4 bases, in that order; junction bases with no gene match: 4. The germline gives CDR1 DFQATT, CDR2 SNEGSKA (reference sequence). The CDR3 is CSARSAGGYNEQFF. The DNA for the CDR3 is TGCAGTGCTAGATCCGCGGGGGGATACAATGAGCAGTTCTTC.

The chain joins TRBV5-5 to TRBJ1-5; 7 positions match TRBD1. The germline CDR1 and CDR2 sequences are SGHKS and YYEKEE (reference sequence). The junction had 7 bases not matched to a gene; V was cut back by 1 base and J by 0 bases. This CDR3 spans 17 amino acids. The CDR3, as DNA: TGTGCCAGCAGCTTGCTGTGGGACAGCGTTAGCAATCAGCCCCAGCATTTT. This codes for CASSLLWDSVSNQPQHF.

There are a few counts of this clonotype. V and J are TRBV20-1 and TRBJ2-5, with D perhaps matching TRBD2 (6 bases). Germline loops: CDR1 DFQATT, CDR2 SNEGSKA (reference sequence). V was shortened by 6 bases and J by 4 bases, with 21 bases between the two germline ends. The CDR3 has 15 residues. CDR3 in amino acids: CSAKWMGGMAETQYF. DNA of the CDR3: TGCAGTGCGAAGTGGATGGGCGGGATGGCAGAGACCCAGTACTTC.

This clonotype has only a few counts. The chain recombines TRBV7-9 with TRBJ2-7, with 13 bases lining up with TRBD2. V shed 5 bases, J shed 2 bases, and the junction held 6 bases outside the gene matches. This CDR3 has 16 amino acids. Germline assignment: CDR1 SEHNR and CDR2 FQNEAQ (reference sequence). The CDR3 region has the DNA TGTGCCAGCAGCATACTAGCGGGAGGGCCTCCCTACGAGCAGTACTTC. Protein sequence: CASSILAGGPPYEQYF. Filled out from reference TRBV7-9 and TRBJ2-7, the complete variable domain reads DTGVSQNPRHKITKRGQNVTFRCDPISEHNRLYWYRQTLGQGPEFLTYFQNEAQLEKSRLLSDRFSAERPKGSFSTLEIQRTEQGDSAMYLCASSILAGGPPYEQYFGPGTRLTVT.